The 27 T cell receptor beta chains presented below share a single source sample, sequenced in a study of blood T cells in healthy people across ages. Primed by a sample-barcoded 5' primer and a J-beta primer mix, a second PCR proceeded for about 6 to 12 cycles. TCRdb reprocessed the 5' RACE reads via MiXCR and lists one record per CDR3 protein. The sample includes about 1.6 million distinct CDR3 sequences, approximately 32% seen only once; the top ten take about 10%. The specimen sequenced was blood. These receptors all come from a woman in her thirties in good health.

The chain carries TRBV7-8 and TRBJ2-7; 7 nucleotides align to TRBD1. Germline trimming cut 5 bases from V and 5 bases from J; bases unmatched to any gene: 9. The CDR3 contains 14 residues. CDR1 and CDR2 from the germline V gene are SGHVS and FQNEAQ. The CDR3, as DNA: TGTGCCAGCAGCCCGGAGACAGGGTTCGACGAGCAGTACTTC. This sequence encodes CASSPETGFDEQYF.

The table lists this clonotype with many counts. The chain joins TRBV15 to TRBJ2-5; D is perhaps TRBD2 (5 bases). Germline V gene lookup returns CDR1 LNHNV and CDR2 YYDKDF (reference sequence). The V end lost 0 bases, the J end lost 1 base, and 12 bases lay between the germline ends. CDR3 length: 16 residues. CDR3 nucleotide sequence: TGTGCCACCAGCAGAGACCCCGCAGCGGCCCAAGAGACCCAGTACTTC. It specifies CATSRDPAAAQETQYF.

V usage is TRBV1 and J usage is TRBJ1-6. TRBV1 is classified as a pseudogene. CDR3 size: 16 residues. The CDR3 reads CTSRIDRGSYNSPLHF. CDR3 bases: TGCACAAGCAGGATCGACAGGGGTTCCTATAATTCACCCCTCCACTTT.

The chain has TRBV11-2 and TRBJ2-1, with 10 bases aligning to TRBD2. The length of the CDR3 is 15 residues. V lost 1 base to trimming and J lost 10 bases; unmatched junction nucleotides: 7. Germline V gives CDR1 SGHAT, CDR2 FQNNGV. The CDR3: CASSLVLAGAIEQFF. The CDR3 nucleotides read TGTGCCAGCAGCTTAGTCCTAGCGGGGGCCATAGAGCAGTTCTTC.

This clonotype was counted between two and nine times. The genes are TRBV30 and TRBJ1-5; no reliable D call. CDR3 size: 14 residues. Trimming took 1 base from V and 1 from J, leaving 8 bases between them. Germline V CDR1 and CDR2: GTSNPN, SVGIG (reference sequence). CDR3 sequence (DNA): TGTGCCTGGAGTGAGGAAAACAGCAATCAGCCCCAGCATTTT. As protein: CAWSEENSNQPQHF.

This clonotype has more than one count but fewer than ten. The J gene is TRBJ2-5, the V gene TRBV20-1; 12 bases fit TRBD2. Germline V gene data show CDR1 as DFQATT and CDR2 as SNEGSKA (reference sequence). The CDR3 has 16 residues. V lost 3 bases to trimming and J lost 6 bases; unmatched junction nucleotides: 11. CDR3 sequence (DNA): TGCAGTGCTAGGCCTAGCGGGGGGGCCGCGGATAAGACCCAGTACTTC. It encodes CSARPSGGAADKTQYF.

This clonotype has more than one count but fewer than ten. The V call is TRBV20-1, the J call TRBJ2-5; 8 bases line up with TRBD2. V was clipped by 5 bases and J by 6 bases; unmatched bases: 11. Germline-derived CDR1 and CDR2 are DFQATT and SNEGSKA (reference sequence). The length of the CDR3 is 14 residues. Here the CDR3 reads CSAPPDSGGKTQYF. CDR3 coding DNA: TGCAGTGCTCCCCCCGACAGCGGGGGAAAGACCCAGTACTTC.

The rearrangement links TRBV20-1 to TRBJ2-1; D is possibly TRBD2 (6 bases). Germline V gives CDR1 DFQATT, CDR2 SNEGSKA (reference sequence). V lost 3 bases and J lost 10, with 10 bases in between. This CDR3 contains 11 residues. CDR3 in amino acids: CSARSLAEQFF. In nucleotides, the CDR3 is TGCAGTGCTAGGTCTCTAGCGGAGCAGTTCTTC.

This clonotype was observed at least ten times. The V call is TRBV6-5, the J call TRBJ2-3; 9 bases line up with TRBD1. Looked up from germline, CDR1 is MNHEY and CDR2 is SVGAGI. V was clipped by 6 bases and J by 3 bases; unmatched bases: 4. This CDR3 has 14 amino acids. CDR3 DNA: TGTGCCAGCAGCCGGACAGGGGCTACAGATACGCAGTATTTT. Its protein is CASSRTGATDTQYF.

The rearrangement links TRBV20-1 to TRBJ1-4, with unresolved D. The CDR3 is made up of 14 amino acids. Germline CDR1 and CDR2: DFQATT and SNEGSKA (reference sequence). The germline V and J ends were trimmed by 1 base and 4 bases, with 10 bases remaining between them. The DNA of the CDR3 is TGCAGTGCTAGAGGTCAGGAGATTAATGAAAAACTGTTTTTT. Translated, it gives CSARGQEINEKLFF.

In this sample, this clonotype turned up a few times. The J gene is TRBJ1-2, the V gene TRBV7-2; no clear D. Trimming pared 3 bases from V and 5 bases from J, leaving 13 bases between. Germline assignment: CDR1 SGHTA and CDR2 FQGNSA. The CDR3 is 14 residues long. The CDR3: CASSFRDPLYGYTF. CDR3 DNA sequence: TGTGCCAGCAGCTTTCGCGACCCCCTTTATGGCTACACCTTC.

This clonotype was detected a few times. The chain has TRBV29-1 and TRBJ2-3, with 10 bases identical to TRBD2. V lost 4 bases and J lost 8; bases outside the gene matches: 9. Germline CDR1 is SQVTM and CDR2 is ANQGSEA. The CDR3 consists of 14 residues. DNA of the CDR3: TGCAGCGTTGTACTAGCGGGGCCAGTTGGTACGCAGTATTTT. It is translated as CSVVLAGPVGTQYF.

The V gene is TRBV10-3, the J gene TRBJ2-5; D is unresolved. The CDR3 covers 18 residues. V was shortened by 3 bases and J by 3 bases, with 23 bases between the two germline ends. Germline lookup yields CDR1 ENHRY and CDR2 SYGVKD. CDR3 region: CAISDLVFGREVKETQYF. The CDR3 nucleotides read TGTGCCATCAGTGACCTCGTTTTTGGTAGAGAGGTTAAAGAGACCCAGTACTTC.

CDR3 coding DNA: TGCAGTGCTAGAGGCGGGGGGGGAAACTATGGCTACACCTTC. It is translated as CSARGGGGNYGYTF. The chain couples TRBV20-1 to TRBJ1-2; tentatively, D is TRBD1 (5 bases). The CDR3 is 14 amino acids. V lost 1 base, J lost 2 bases, and 11 bases lay in between. Germline loops: CDR1 DFQATT, CDR2 SNEGSKA (reference sequence).

The chain links TRBV6-6 to TRBJ2-5; D is undetermined. The CDR3 sequence is 15 residues long. Trimming removed 2 bases at V and 0 bases at J, with 10 bases between. Germline V CDR1 and CDR2: MNHNY, SVGAGI (reference sequence). The CDR3 region has the DNA TGTGCCAGCAGTTACGGGCTTTCATACCAAGAGACCCAGTACTTC. It yields the protein CASSYGLSYQETQYF.

A note on this clonotype: Germline and junction disagree at one end, which may indicate a read error. This chain uses TRBV10-1 with TRBJ2-5, with D possibly called TRBD1 or TRBD2 (5 bases each). CDR3 length: 13 amino acids. Germline CDR1 is WNHNN and CDR2 is SYGVQD (reference sequence). The CDR3 protein is CASSPEVWGTQDF. CDR3 bases: TGCGCCAGCAGTCCCGAGGTTTGGGGGACCCAGGACTTC.

V is TRBV25-1 and J is TRBJ1-2; weak D call: TRBD1 (5 bases). Germline V gene data show CDR1 as MGHDK and CDR2 as SYGVNS. The CDR3 sequence is 15 residues long. Trimming stripped 3 bases from V and 7 bases from J, with 18 bases between. In nucleotides, the CDR3 is TGTGCCAGCAGTGACCTTAGGCACCCCGGGGGTGGCTACACCTTC. This sequence encodes CASSDLRHPGGGYTF.

This chain uses TRBV9 with TRBJ1-6; maybe TRBD1 (5 bases). The germline CDR1 and CDR2 sequences are SGDLS and YYNGEE. V gave up 0 bases and J gave up 4 bases, with 8 bases separating them. The CDR3 runs to 15 residues. The CDR3, as DNA: TGTGCCAGCAGCGTAGCGGCAGGGTATAATTCACCCCTCCACTTT. It is translated as CASSVAAGYNSPLHF.

This rearrangement joins TRBV6-6 to TRBJ2-5; D is unresolved. V shed 9 bases and J shed 3 bases, with 11 bases lying between them. CDR1 is MNHNY and CDR2 is SVGAGI in the germline V gene (reference sequence). The CDR3 has 12 residues. This CDR3 is CASSWTEETQYF. CDR3 bases: TGTGCCAGTAGCTGGACCGAAGAGACCCAGTACTTC.

With respect to this clonotype: The germline gene is not matched at one end of the junction; a read error may be the cause. This chain links TRBV10-3 with TRBJ2-3; 9 nucleotides line up with TRBD2. The CDR3 covers 14 residues. Germline CDR1 and CDR2: ENHRY and SYGVKD. The CDR3 DNA sequence: TGTACCATCAGCGGCGGGGGGGCGGAGGATACGCAGTATTTT. Its protein product is CTISGGGAEDTQYF.

The chain couples TRBV19 to TRBJ1-5; no clear D gene. V lost 6 bases, J lost 5 bases, and 14 bases lay in between. From germline, CDR1 is LNHDA and CDR2 SQIVND (reference sequence). The CDR3 consists of 14 residues. DNA for the CDR3: TGTGCCAGTAGCATTATGGAAATAGATCAGCCCCAGCATTTT. Its protein product is CASSIMEIDQPQHF.

This clonotype was counted a single time. The chain couples TRBV7-9 to TRBJ2-1; 9 nucleotides match TRBD1. This CDR3 comprises 15 residues. After removal of 5 bases from V and 6 bases from J, the junction contained 8 bases not matched to a gene. Germline assignment: CDR1 SEHNR and CDR2 FQNEAQ (reference sequence). CDR3 nucleotides: TGTGCCAGCAGCCCCCAGGGACAGGGTTTCAATGAGCAGTTCTTC. Residues: CASSPQGQGFNEQFF.

The chain recombines TRBV6-6 with TRBJ2-3; TRBD2 aligns across 7 bases. CDR3 size: 13 residues. The V gene's germline CDR1 is MNHNY and CDR2 SVGAGI (reference sequence). Trimming at V came to 8 bases and at J to 3 bases, leaving 5 bases not matched to a gene. DNA for the CDR3: TGTGCCAGCGAGCGGGAAAGGACAGATACGCAGTATTTT. As protein: CASERERTDTQYF.

This clonotype was detected once. This may come from a read error, since a much larger clone is one base off. V and J are TRBV7-2 and TRBJ2-7, with D unresolved. The end of the DNA fits TRBJ2-5 better, so the J call may be wrong. In germline, CDR1 is SGHTA, CDR2 FQGNSA. The CDR3 extends over 14 amino acids. The CDR3 protein is CAGSLSPILETQYF. CDR3 sequence (DNA): TGTGCCGGCAGCTTATCCCCGATTCTCGAGACCCAGTACTTC.

The V gene is TRBV7-2, the J gene TRBJ2-3; a weak D match, TRBD2 (6 bases). V lost 11 bases to trimming and J lost 0 bases, with 12 bases between them. The CDR3 has 13 amino acids. Per germline, CDR1 SGHTA and CDR2 FQGNSA. The CDR3 coding sequence is TGTGCCCTGGGGGGAGAAAGCACAGATACGCAGTATTTT. Its translation is CALGGESTDTQYF. Complete variable domain (other parts from reference TRBV7-2 and TRBJ2-3): GAGVSQSPSNKVTEKGKDVELRCDPISGHTALYWYRQSLGQGLEFLIYFQGNSAPDKSGLPSDRFSAERTGGSVSTLTIQRTQQEDSAVYLCALGGESTDTQYFGPGTRLTVL.

Of note for this clonotype: A junction boundary mismatches the germline segment, possibly from a read error. This chain connects TRBV29-1 to TRBJ2-3; D is perhaps TRBD1 (6 bases). In germline, CDR1 is SQVTM, CDR2 ANQGSEA. The CDR3 is 14 residues long. DNA of the CDR3: TGCGGCGTAGGGGGTGGCGCAGGCACAGATACGCAGTATTTT. It codes for CGVGGGAGTDTQYF.

The genes are TRBV3-1 and TRBJ2-3; perhaps TRBD2 as D (5 bases). This CDR3 is built from 15 residues. CDR1 is LGHDT and CDR2 is YNNKEL in the germline V gene (reference sequence). Trimming pared 2 bases from V and 0 bases from J, leaving 9 bases between. Here the CDR3 DNA reads TGTGCCAGCAGCCAACCGGACTGGAGCACAGATACGCAGTATTTT. Amino acids: CASSQPDWSTDTQYF.